These 13 T cell receptor beta chains originate from one sample sequenced in a study of cytomegalovirus exposure and HLA in healthy donors. The PCR ran on 60 Vbeta and 13 Jbeta primers. The assay was immunoSEQ multiplex PCR, and TCRdb's table has in-frame clones only and misses some. The sample has some 100,000 clones; 70% to 80% are singletons. Sequencing was done on a sample of PBMCs. All receptors derive from a female donor in good health and CMV-seropositive.

This chain connects TRBV30 to TRBJ2-5; 8 bases are a match to TRBD2. Matching the DNA end better, TRBJ2-7 makes the J call doubtful. CDR3 size: 14 residues. The germline CDR1 and CDR2 sequences are GTSNPN and SVGIG (reference sequence). The CDR3 bases are TGTGCCTGGAGCCGGGGGGGCATCTCCTACGAGCAGTACTTC. Its translation is CAWSRGGISYEQYF.

Turning to this clone: A read error may produce the germline difference seen at one junction end. J is TRBJ2-1 and V is TRBV9, with 10 bases fitting TRBD2. Germline assignment: CDR1 SGDLS and CDR2 YYNGEE. The CDR3 length is 14 residues. The CDR3 DNA reads TGTGCCAGCGGCGTTCGAGCGGGAGGGGGTGAGCAGTTCTTC. Protein sequence: CASGVRAGGGEQFF.

This chain links TRBV7-2 with TRBJ2-3, with TRBD2 matching over 12 bases. CDR1 is SGHTA and CDR2 is FQGNSA in the germline V gene. J was trimmed by 4 bases and V by 5 bases; bases with no gene match: 4. This CDR3 has 15 residues. This CDR3 is CASSVRLAGADTQYF. The CDR3 nucleotides read TGTGCCAGCAGCGTACGACTAGCGGGAGCAGATACGCAGTATTTT.

The chain is built from TRBV5-4 and TRBJ1-1, with unresolved D. There are 12 residues in the CDR3. Germline values: CDR1 SGHNT, CDR2 YYREEE (reference sequence). V lost 5 bases, J lost 0 bases, and 5 bases lay in between. The CDR3 DNA reads as TGTGCCAGCAGTCGTCTGAACACTGAAGCTTTCTTT. This encodes CASSRLNTEAFF.

This sequence joins TRBV6-1 and TRBJ1-1; D unclear. The germline V gene encodes CDR1 MNHNS and CDR2 SASEGT. V was pared by 2 bases and J by 5 bases, with 15 bases between. This CDR3 comprises 15 residues. The CDR3 DNA reads TGTGCCAGCAGTGAATACCGGAGTCTCGGGACTGAAGCTTTCTTT. Residues: CASSEYRSLGTEAFF.

The chain combines TRBV28 with TRBJ1-5; D perhaps matches TRBD1 (6 bases). Deletions cut 4 bases from V and 5 bases from J, with 21 bases between. Germline lookup yields CDR1 MDHEN and CDR2 SYDVKM. This CDR3 is built from 17 residues. CDR3 residues: CASSSPGGRDGDQPQHF. In DNA form, the CDR3 reads TGTGCCAGCAGTTCCCCGGGGGGCAGGGATGGCGATCAGCCCCAGCATTTT.

V gene TRBV6-5 combines with J gene TRBJ1-1; no clear D gene. This CDR3 is 13 amino acids long. Germline CDR1 and CDR2: MNHEY and SVGAGI. Deletions cut 6 bases from V and 3 bases from J, with 11 bases between. The chain's CDR3 is CASRPDGYTEAFF. The DNA of the CDR3 is TGTGCCAGCAGACCTGACGGGTACACTGAAGCTTTCTTT.

V and J are TRBV18 and TRBJ2-1; possible D gene TRBD2, 6 bases. Germline V gene data show CDR1 as KGHSH and CDR2 as LQKENI. This CDR3 contains 14 residues. V lost 2 bases and J lost 5, with 10 bases in between. The CDR3 here is CASSPSTRNNEQFF. The CDR3 coding sequence is TGTGCCAGCTCACCATCGACTAGGAACAATGAGCAGTTCTTC.

The chain employs TRBV4-3 and TRBJ2-3; a possible D gene is TRBD1 (5 bases). The CDR3 has 14 residues. CDR1 and CDR2 from the germline V gene are LGHNA and YSLEER. V dropped 4 bases and J dropped 0 bases, with 8 bases sitting between them. The CDR3 DNA follows: TGCGCCAGCAGCCCAGGGTCTAGCACAGATACGCAGTATTTT. Amino acids: CASSPGSSTDTQYF.

Notes on this clone: Other DNA sequences within the sample encode an identical CDR3. The V gene is TRBV9, the J gene TRBJ2-7; 8 bases map to TRBD1. Germline CDR1 is SGDLS and CDR2 is YYNGEE. The V and J ends lost 0 bases and 3 bases, in that order; junction bases with no gene match: 2. CDR3 size: 14 residues. CDR3 sequence reads: CASSVGQGNYEQYF. The CDR3 coding sequence is TGTGCCAGCAGCGTAGGACAGGGGAACTACGAGCAGTACTTC.

This chain links TRBV7-7 with TRBJ2-7; possibly TRBD1 for D (7 bases). Per the germline V gene, CDR1 is SSHAT and CDR2 is FNYEAQ (reference sequence). V was shortened by 2 bases and J by 6 bases, with 8 bases between the two germline ends. The length of the CDR3 is 12 residues. CDR3 bases: TGTGCCAGCAGCTTACAGGGGGGCGAGCAGTACTTC. It encodes CASSLQGGEQYF. Filled out from reference TRBV7-7 and TRBJ2-7, the complete variable domain reads GAGVSQSPRYKVTKRGQDVTLRCDPISSHATLYWYQQALGQGPEFLTYFNYEAQPDKSGLPSDRFSAERPEGSISTLTIQRTEQRDSAMYRCASSLQGGEQYFGPGTRLTVT.

The chain couples TRBV2 to TRBJ1-4, with D maybe TRBD1 (6 bases). The CDR3 is 13 amino acids. V lost 4 bases and J lost 5, with 8 bases in between. Germline loops: CDR1 SNHLY, CDR2 FYNNEI. The CDR3 coding sequence is TGTGCCAGCAGTGGAGGGGGAAATGAAAAACTGTTTTTT. Translated: CASSGGGNEKLFF.

The rearrangement links TRBV30 to TRBJ2-3; 10 bases map to TRBD2. J lost 4 bases, V lost 0 bases, and 4 bases had no gene match. This CDR3 is 15 amino acids long. CDR1 and CDR2 (germline): GTSNPN, SVGIG (reference sequence). The CDR3 reads CAWSVPAGGADTQYF. The CDR3 bases are TGTGCCTGGAGTGTCCCAGCGGGAGGGGCAGATACGCAGTATTTT.